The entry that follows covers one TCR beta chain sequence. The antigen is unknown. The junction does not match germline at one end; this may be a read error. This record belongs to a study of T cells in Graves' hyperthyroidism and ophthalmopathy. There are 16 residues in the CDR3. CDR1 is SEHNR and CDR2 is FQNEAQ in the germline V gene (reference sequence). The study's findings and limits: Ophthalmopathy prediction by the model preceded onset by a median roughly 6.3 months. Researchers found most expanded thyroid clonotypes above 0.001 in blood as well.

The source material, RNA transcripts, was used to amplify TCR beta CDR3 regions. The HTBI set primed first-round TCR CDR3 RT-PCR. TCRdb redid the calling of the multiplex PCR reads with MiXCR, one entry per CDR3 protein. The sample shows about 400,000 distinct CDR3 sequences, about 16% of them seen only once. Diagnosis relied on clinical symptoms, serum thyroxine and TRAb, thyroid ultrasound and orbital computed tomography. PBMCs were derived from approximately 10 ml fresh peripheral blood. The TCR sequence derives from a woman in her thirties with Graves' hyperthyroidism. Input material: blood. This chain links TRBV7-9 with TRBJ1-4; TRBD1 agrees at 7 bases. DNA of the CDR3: TGTGCCAGCAGCCCACCTACAGGGGTAACTAATGAAAAGCTGTTTTTT. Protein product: CASSPPTGVTNEKLFF.